The 24 T cell receptor beta chains below were found in one sample sequenced in a study of cytomegalovirus exposure and HLA in healthy donors. PCR used 60 Vbeta primers and 13 Jbeta primers. Clones were sequenced by immunoSEQ multiplex PCR, and TCRdb holds only the in-frame ones, with some missing. The sample records 100,000 to 150,000 clones, around 73% being singletons. The sample consisted of PBMCs. The receptors were sampled from a human donor in good health.

This clone was counted a single time. This rearrangement joins TRBV6-4 to TRBJ2-3; 13 bases map to TRBD2. In germline, CDR1 is MRHNA, CDR2 SNTAGT. The CDR3 length is 15 residues. V shed 6 bases and J 7 bases; nucleotides not matched to a gene: 7. The CDR3 sequence: CASSQTSGGINTQYF. The CDR3 region has the DNA TGTGCCAGCAGCCAGACTAGCGGGGGGATAAATACGCAGTATTTT.

The CDR3 nucleotides read TGTGCCAGCAGCCCCCGGGGGGGCCCCAACGAGCAGTACTTC. Translated, it gives CASSPRGGPNEQYF. This chain links TRBV7-2 with TRBJ2-5, with 8 bases fitting TRBD2. The J call may be in error: the DNA end matches TRBJ2-7 better. The germline V gene encodes CDR1 SGHTA and CDR2 FQGNSA. The CDR3 sequence is 14 residues long.

The gene calls are TRBV5-1 and TRBJ1-1; D is possibly TRBD1 (5 bases). The germline CDR1 and CDR2 sequences are SGHRS and YFSETQ. The length of the CDR3 is 14 residues. Trimming shortened V by 0 bases and J by 4 bases, and 10 bases separated the two germline ends. CDR3 in DNA: TGCGCCAGCAGCTTGGTAGGGGTGGGCACTGAAGCTTTCTTT. It encodes CASSLVGVGTEAFF.

The chain links TRBV28 to TRBJ1-5, with 7 nucleotides matching TRBD1. The V gene's germline CDR1 is MDHEN and CDR2 SYDVKM. V lost 6 bases and J lost 6; bases outside the gene matches: 5. The CDR3 contains 13 residues. CDR3 sequence: CASRADRVQPQHF. For the CDR3, the DNA is TGTGCCAGCAGGGCCGACAGGGTTCAGCCCCAGCATTTT.

The rearrangement joins TRBV7-2 to TRBJ2-1, with 13 bases aligning to TRBD2. The CDR3 is 17 amino acids. Per the germline V gene, CDR1 is SGHTA and CDR2 is FQGNSA. V dropped 5 bases and J dropped 2; count of bases not matched to a gene: 6. The CDR3 is CASSPRLAGGPYNEQFF. CDR3 coding DNA: TGTGCCAGCAGCCCTCGACTAGCGGGAGGCCCCTACAATGAGCAGTTCTTC.

The chain recombines TRBV19 with TRBJ2-1; 9 bases line up with TRBD2. The germline V gene has CDR1 LNHDA and CDR2 SQIVND (reference sequence). The CDR3 length is 18 residues. After removal of 3 bases from V and 9 bases from J, the junction contained 18 bases not matched to a gene. Here the CDR3 DNA reads TGTGCCAGTAGTATCCGGCGTGGCTGGCGGGGGGGCATGAGTGAGCAGTTCTTC. It specifies CASSIRRGWRGGMSEQFF.

This clone came up once. The rearrangement joins TRBV18 to TRBJ2-7, with a possible D match to TRBD1 (5 bases). This CDR3 region has 13 residues. The V and J ends lost 3 bases and 3 bases respectively, with 9 bases between them. Germline V lookup: CDR1 KGHSH, CDR2 LQKENI. In DNA form, the CDR3 reads TGTGCCAGCTCACCGTCGACAGTCTACGAGCAGTACTTC. It specifies CASSPSTVYEQYF.

This clone was observed once. The genes are TRBV28 and TRBJ2-7; perhaps TRBD2 as D (6 bases). Trimming took 5 bases from V and 3 from J, leaving 17 bases between them. CDR1 MDHEN and CDR2 SYDVKM come from the germline V gene. The CDR3 spans 15 residues. The CDR3 nucleotides read TGTGCCAGCAGTGACCCGGCGGGACGGGACTACGAGCAGTACTTC. This translates into CASSDPAGRDYEQYF.

This sequence joins TRBV4-3 and TRBJ2-3; TRBD2 matches 13 bases. CDR3 length equals 18 residues. The junction had 7 bases not matched to a gene; V was cut back by 1 base and J by 3 bases. The V gene's germline CDR1 is LGHNA and CDR2 YSLEER. CDR3 coding DNA: TGCGCCAGCAGCCAAGGACTAGCGGGAGGCGCGGTTACAGATACGCAGTATTTT. Protein sequence: CASSQGLAGGAVTDTQYF.

On this clone: At one end, the junction sequence differs from germline, possibly due to a read error. The chain joins TRBV6-1 to TRBJ1-4; unclear D gene. Per germline, CDR1 MNHNS and CDR2 SASEGT. The CDR3 is 12 amino acids. CDR3 nucleotide sequence: TGTGCCAGCAGGGAAGCGAGTGAAAAACTGTTTTTT. Translation gives CASREASEKLFF.

This clone was seen more than once but under ten times. The germline gene is not matched at one end of the junction; a read error may be the cause. The chain combines TRBV7-9 with TRBJ2-3; 8 bases line up with TRBD1. This CDR3 region has 17 residues. The germline gives CDR1 SEHNR, CDR2 FQNEAQ (reference sequence). The CDR3 sequence is CSSSLALGTGRTDTQYF. The CDR3 coding sequence is TGTTCCAGCAGCTTAGCGCTAGGGACAGGACGCACAGATACGCAGTATTTT.

The chain links TRBV6-5 to TRBJ1-2; D possibly corresponds to TRBD1 (5 bases). From germline, CDR1 is MNHEY and CDR2 SVGAGI. The germline V and J ends were trimmed by 0 bases and 8 bases, with 13 bases remaining between them. The CDR3 has 14 amino acids. This CDR3 is CASSYSSRVGGYTF. CDR3 bases: TGTGCCAGCAGTTACTCATCCAGGGTGGGAGGCTACACCTTC.

The chain has TRBV11-3 and TRBJ2-5; 7 bases are shared with TRBD2. J lost 11 bases, V lost 1 base, and 10 bases had no gene match. The length of the CDR3 is 14 residues. Germline lookup yields CDR1 SGHNT and CDR2 YENEEA. CDR3 nucleotides: TGTGCCAGCAGCTTAGGGGGGTCGGCGCGGGAGCAGTACTTC. Protein: CASSLGGSAREQYF.

This clone was observed a few times. The genes are TRBV5-6 and TRBJ2-3; the match to TRBD1 covers 9 bases. Unmatched junction bases numbered 5, after V lost 1 base and J lost 2 bases. Germline-derived CDR1 and CDR2 are SGHDT and YYEEEE. The CDR3 spans 16 residues. CDR3 DNA: TGTGCCAGCAGCTTGATCGGGGACAGGGCCACAGATACGCAGTATTTT. This gives the protein CASSLIGDRATDTQYF.

The chain carries TRBV29-1 and TRBJ2-5; TRBD2 aligns across 13 bases. The CDR3 runs to 14 residues. Germline values: CDR1 SQVTM, CDR2 ANQGSEA. Trimming cost V 3 bases and J 5 bases; bases outside gene matches: 3. Here the CDR3 reads CSVEGLAGLETQYF. The CDR3 DNA follows: TGCAGCGTTGAGGGACTAGCGGGGTTGGAGACCCAGTACTTC. The variable domain in full, with the rest retrieved from reference TRBV29-1 and TRBJ2-5, is SAVISQKPSRDICQRGTSLTIQCQVDSQVTMMFWYRQQPGQSLTLIATANQGSEATYESGFVIDKFPISRPNLTFSTLTVSNMSPEDSSIYLCSVEGLAGLETQYFGPGTRLLVL.

The rearrangement links TRBV27 to TRBJ2-5, with D possibly being TRBD1 (5 bases). The DNA matches TRBJ2-7 better at its end, which makes the J call doubtful. Germline V CDR1 and CDR2: MNHEY, SMNVEV (reference sequence). There are 12 residues in the CDR3. The CDR3 loop reads CASSLRGYEQYF. For the CDR3, the DNA is TGTGCCAGCAGTTTAAGGGGTTACGAGCAGTACTTC.

The V and J genes are TRBV19 and TRBJ2-7, with 7 bases that match TRBD1. The CDR3 loop spans 13 amino acids. CDR1 LNHDA and CDR2 SQIVND come from the germline V gene (reference sequence). The J segment lost 1 base and the V segment lost 7 bases, leaving 4 bases of the junction unmatched. This CDR3 is CASKPGQSYEQYF. The DNA of the CDR3 is TGTGCCAGTAAACCGGGACAGTCCTACGAGCAGTACTTC. The full variable domain, rest sourced from reference TRBV19 and TRBJ2-7, is DGGITQSPKYLFRKEGQNVTLSCEQNLNHDAMYWYRQDPGQGLRLIYYSQIVNDFQKGDIAEGYSVSREKKESFPLTVTSAQKNPTAFYLCASKPGQSYEQYFGPGTRLTVT.

The CDR3 DNA reads TGCGCCAGCAGCCACGAAATTCGACTAGCGGGAGGGGGAGAGACCCAGTACTTC. Protein product: CASSHEIRLAGGGETQYF. This chain uses TRBV4-3 with TRBJ2-5; TRBD2 matches at 14 bases. The CDR3 sequence is 18 residues long. The germline gives CDR1 LGHNA, CDR2 YSLEER. V lost 3 bases to trimming and J lost 4 bases; unmatched junction nucleotides: 10.

This clone was seen a handful of times. This CDR3 reads CAWSDIRGWVQFF. CDR3 DNA: TGTGCCTGGAGCGACATCCGGGGTTGGGTGCAGTTCTTC. The J gene is TRBJ2-1, the V gene TRBV30; D may be TRBD2 (5 bases). The CDR3 runs to 13 residues. V gave up 3 bases and J gave up 12 bases, with 18 bases separating them. Germline V lookup: CDR1 GTSNPN, CDR2 SVGIG (reference sequence).

The rearrangement uses TRBV5-1 and TRBJ2-2, with 11 bases lining up with TRBD2. CDR3 length: 16 amino acids. The germline V gene encodes CDR1 SGHRS and CDR2 YFSETQ. Losses at the gene ends were 7 bases for V and 4 bases for J; bases not matched to a gene: 9. The CDR3 nucleotides read TGCGCCAGCCAAATTACGACTAGCGGGGTCACCGGGGAGCTGTTTTTT. Its protein product is CASQITTSGVTGELFF.

This chain links TRBV28 with TRBJ2-3; 13 nucleotides align to TRBD2. This CDR3 comprises 15 residues. Germline V CDR1 and CDR2: MDHEN, SYDVKM. Trimming cost V 2 bases and J 7 bases; bases outside gene matches: 3. As DNA, the CDR3 is TGTGCCAGCAGTTTACGGACTAGCGGGAGACATACGCAGTATTTT. It is translated as CASSLRTSGRHTQYF.

The V gene is TRBV25-1, the J gene TRBJ1-1, with D possibly being TRBD1 (5 bases). The CDR3 has 12 residues. Trimming shortened V by 5 bases and J by 11 bases, and 15 bases separated the two germline ends. Germline CDR1 MGHDK, CDR2 SYGVNS. The CDR3, as DNA: TGTGCCAGCAGTCTGGGGGGGGGAGCGGCTTTCTTT. Translating it yields CASSLGGGAAFF.

V is TRBV28 and J is TRBJ2-4; the match to TRBD2 covers 9 bases. The length of the CDR3 is 15 residues. CDR1 and CDR2 from the germline V gene are MDHEN and SYDVKM. J gave up 7 bases and V 6 bases, and 10 bases lay outside the gene matches. CDR3 nucleotides: TGTGCCAGCAGCGAGATAGCGGGAGCTAGCAACATTCAGTACTTC. Translation: CASSEIAGASNIQYF.

Details on this clone: Compared with germline, one end of the junction differs, possibly owing to a read error. The V call is TRBV7-2, the J call TRBJ1-2; tentative D call: TRBD1 (5 bases). This CDR3 region has 13 residues. Per germline, CDR1 SGHTA and CDR2 FQGNSA. CDR3 amino acids: CVSSLARVDGYTF. The CDR3 nucleotides read TGTGTCAGCAGCTTAGCCAGGGTGGATGGCTACACCTTC.